In its sample, the clone carrying this T cell receptor (beta chain) was seen a few times. What it binds is not known. The record originates from a study of identical twins. Study results and limitations: Excess sharing by twins proved weaker in beta out-of-frame sequences.

The CDR3 is made up of 15 amino acids. Germline V CDR1 and CDR2: SQVTM, ANQGSEA. V lost 1 base, J lost 1 base, and 13 bases lay in between. One entry per CDR3 protein results from TCRdb running MiXCR on the 5' RACE reads. The sample lists roughly 770,000 distinct CDR3 sequences, about 20% seen once, with 13% in the top ten. Another study also made use of these data, one on T cells expressing NK-cell markers. That study reports: The CD3+CD56-NKG2C+ fraction of a few donors was likewise dominated by these clonotypes.

The material sequenced was PBMCs. The rearrangement joins TRBV29-1 to TRBJ2-5; D uncertain. The TCR sequence derives from a woman under 30 in good health. CDR3: CSVEGSIQFQETQYF. DNA of the CDR3: TGCAGCGTTGAAGGGTCAATACAGTTCCAAGAGACCCAGTACTTC.